The 4 T cell receptor beta chains given below trace back to one sample, sequenced in a study of blood T cell repertoires in COVID-19. Data came from immunoSEQ multiplex PCR; TCRdb stores just in-frame clones and leaves some out. The sample consists of around 100,000 clones, approximately 92% of them appearing once. Sequenced: peripheral blood. The receptor source for this set is a man aged 45-65 years with active COVID-19.

The chain is built from TRBV13 and TRBJ2-7; 10 nucleotides align to TRBD1. The J segment lost 2 bases and the V segment lost 4 bases, leaving 2 bases of the junction unmatched. The CDR3 runs to 14 residues. Germline loops: CDR1 PRHDT, CDR2 FYEKMQ (reference sequence). The CDR3 reads CASSSGQGAYEQYF. In nucleotides, the CDR3 is TGTGCCAGCAGCTCCGGACAGGGGGCCTACGAGCAGTACTTC.

This clone was seen only once. Here the CDR3 DNA reads TGTGCCAGCAGTTTGGAAGGCGGGAGATCCAATGAGCAGTTCTTC. Its protein product is CASSLEGGRSNEQFF. V and J are TRBV11-3 and TRBJ2-1; 7 bases match TRBD2. The CDR3 totals 15 residues. Germline V CDR1 and CDR2: SGHNT, YENEEA. Germline trimming cut 6 bases from V and 6 bases from J; bases unmatched to any gene: 11.

This chain uses TRBV5-4 with TRBJ1-1; 7 nucleotides agree with TRBD1. V was clipped by 1 base and J by 10 bases; unmatched bases: 4. The CDR3 has 12 residues. The V gene's germline CDR1 is SGHNT and CDR2 YYREEE (reference sequence). Here the CDR3 DNA reads TGTGCCAGCAGCTTGACAGGGGCATCAGCTTTCTTT. Protein: CASSLTGASAFF.

The chain combines TRBV7-9 with TRBJ1-2; no reliable D call. Germline V gene lookup returns CDR1 SEHNR and CDR2 FQNEAQ (reference sequence). CDR3 length: 15 residues. V shed 1 base and J shed 4 bases, with 13 bases lying between them. This CDR3 reads CASSLVAVGGYGYTF. Here the CDR3 DNA reads TGTGCCAGCAGCTTAGTGGCGGTGGGTGGCTATGGCTACACCTTC.